This TCR beta chain was identified in a study of blood T cell repertoires in COVID-19. The V gene's germline CDR1 is MGHDK and CDR2 SYGVNS. The CDR3 runs 15 residues. The V and J ends lost 8 bases and 5 bases, in that order; junction bases with no gene match: 8. Participants had their cohort set by participant-reported clinical history. Generated by immunoSEQ multiplex PCR, the TCRdb table keeps only in-frame clones and is missing some. Of about 370,000 clones in the sample, approximately 90% were seen once. The receptor's source is a man aged 18-30 years who had recovered from COVID-19. The specimen was PBMCs or T cells enriched from blood (not recorded which). This chain joins TRBV25-1 and TRBJ1-6; 8 bases match TRBD1. The CDR3 protein is CASSGSDRDNSPLHF. The CDR3 DNA follows: TGTGCCAGCTCAGGATCGGACAGGGATAATTCACCCCTCCACTTT.